The sequence of this TCR beta chain was determined in a study of T cell changes during pregnancy in multiple sclerosis. Sequencing used immunoSEQ multiplex PCR; TCRdb keeps in-frame clones, though not all of them. The data hold around 130,000 clones, with 80% to 95% observed a single time. The TCR originated in a female donor with multiple sclerosis, enrolled in a pregnancy study. Sample: peripheral blood, taken before pregnancy.

The CDR3 DNA reads as TGTGCCAGCAGCGTTAAGGGACTAGCAGGAGAGACCCAGTACTTC. Protein sequence: CASSVKGLAGETQYF. The gene calls are TRBV7-2 and TRBJ2-5, with 9 bases identical to TRBD2. Germline V gene lookup returns CDR1 SGHTA and CDR2 FQGNSA. V dropped 5 bases and J dropped 4; count of bases not matched to a gene: 8. The CDR3 totals 15 residues.